This T cell receptor (beta chain) came from a study of CD8+CD57+ T cells in acquired aplastic anemia. Study as a whole: Mean yield of DNA from sorted CD4+ and CD8+ cells was 3 to 3.5 ug.

A word on this clonotype: What it binds is not known.

V dropped 7 bases and J dropped 5; count of bases not matched to a gene: 5. The CDR3 consists of 12 residues. Germline V gene data show CDR1 as SQVTM and CDR2 as ANQGSEA. Regarding the study as a whole: The study found no significant CD8+ Simpson's diversity difference between patients and controls. Patients and controls turned out to have approximately 29 CD8+ CDR3 sequences in common.

Genomic DNA was employed as the template in profiling TCR beta VDJ and CDR3. TCRdb recomputed calls from the reads with MiXCR, one row per CDR3 protein. The sample records 250,000 to 350,000 distinct CDR3 sequences, roughly half being singletons. The chain couples TRBV29-1 to TRBJ2-1; 7 positions match TRBD2. The TCR originated in a human donor with severe aplastic anemia or a healthy control (not recorded which). Input material: sorted CD4+, CD8+, or CD8+CD57+ T cells (not recorded which) from PBMCs. In DNA, the CDR3 is TGCAGCGATACGACTAGCCACAATGAGCAGTTCTTC. The encoded protein is CSDTTSHNEQFF.